The rows below give T cell receptor beta chains drawn from one sample of a study of T cells after yellow fever vaccination. TCRdb re-called the 5' RACE reads with MiXCR, one entry per CDR3 protein. The data show 300,000 to 350,000 distinct CDR3 sequences, almost 4% seen once. The material was PBMCs, obtained 5 days after the yellow fever booster vaccination. The origin of the receptors is a man younger than 35 who received the YFV17D yellow fever vaccine. The conserved cysteine and the conserved F or W are not part of the CDR3 here. Fields, in order: V gene, CDR3 length, J gene, CDR3 protein.

TRBV4-2	13	TRBJ2-5	ASSQLTGVGETQY
TRBV12-5	11	TRBJ1-2	ASGLVPGGGYT
TRBV4-2	9	TRBJ2-7	ASSQEYEQY
TRBV7-2	10	TRBJ2-3	ASSPYGDTQY
TRBV27	11	TRBJ2-1	ASSFGRGQEQF
TRBV7-9	11	TRBJ1-5	ASSLGGVKPQH
TRBV7-2	12	TRBJ2-4	ASSRGGRENILY
TRBV24-1	13	TRBJ2-2	ATSDSGRNTGELF
TRBV7-9	14	TRBJ1-4	ASSADSGRRNEKLF
TRBV7-3	11	TRBJ2-2	ASSPGHTGELF
TRBV7-9	10	TRBJ2-5	ASSYPPGAQY
TRBV12-3/TRBV12-4	10	TRBJ2-5	ASSFFLETQY
TRBV7-6	12	TRBJ2-2	ASSLGTGYGELF
TRBV11-1	13	TRBJ1-1	ASSLEGQQNTEAF
TRBV5-6	12	TRBJ2-7	ASSFVGSPNEQY
TRBV11-2	11	TRBJ1-4	ASSLMGGEKLF
TRBV10-3	14	TRBJ2-1	AISESRAGGMSEQF
TRBV5-1	11	TRBJ2-2	ASNYGNTGELF
TRBV4-1	11	TRBJ2-1	ASSQGRGNEQF
TRBV14	11	TRBJ2-5	ASSQGVRETQY
TRBV11-2	13	TRBJ2-5	ASSAGTPNGETQY
TRBV6-2/TRBV6-3	14	TRBJ1-1	ASSPRTGPSQGEAF
TRBV6-5	14	TRBJ2-6	ASSRRVGLGANVLT